This TCR beta chain originates from a study of vaccination and CD4 T cells after COVID-19. Whole-study context: In culture, cells were exposed to overlapping spike peptides from SARS-CoV-2, HCoV-NL63, HCoV-OC43 and HCoV-229E.

Of note for this clonotype: Its specificity is not known.

The assay that was used to sequence DNA from cultured CD4+ T cells was the Oncomine TCR Beta short-read assay. TCRdb redid the calling of the PCR reads with MiXCR, one entry per CDR3 protein. The top ten clones hold 6% to 7.5% of a sample with 27,000 or so distinct CDR3 sequences, 49% of them seen once. Stated treatment: roughly ten-day PBMC culture with coronavirus spike peptide pools or control peptides (ViraFEST assay). Overall study findings and caveats: Early post-infection timepoints were not included, and relatively few convalescent patients were studied.

CDR1 is KGHDR and CDR2 is SFDVKD in the germline V gene. The V segment lost 4 bases and the J segment 6 bases; nucleotides outside the gene matches: 7. This CDR3 is 15 amino acids long. The chain has TRBV24-1 and TRBJ2-1; 8 nucleotides agree with TRBD1. The TCR originated in a human donor who had recovered from COVID-19. Material for sequencing was CD4+ T cells from blood, cultured in vitro. The CDR3 spells CATSDWTGSFNEQFF. CDR3 DNA sequence: TGTGCCACCAGTGACTGGACAGGGTCGTTCAATGAGCAGTTCTTC.